These 32 T cell receptor beta chains were sequenced from one sample in a study of PD-1 blockade in mismatch repair-deficient tumors (dated by TCRdb to about 2017). The library was obtained by the immunoSEQ multiplex PCR assay. The table was pulled from immuneACCESS by TCRdb, which kept in-frame rearrangements only. Such tables lose some clones; where checked, under half of the loss comes from unresolved V genes, and the rest has no known cause. The table for this sample lists some 130,000 clones; roughly 86% of them were counted only once. Over 9.5% of the sample is taken by the ten largest. Sequenced here: peripheral blood, sampled approximately 69 weeks after starting pembrolizumab. These receptors originate from an adult with mismatch repair-deficient cancer.

The chain is built from TRBV5-1 and TRBJ1-5; D call uncertain. The CDR3 is made up of 13 amino acids. CDR1 and CDR2 from the germline V gene are SGHRS and YFSETQ. Trimming pared 0 bases from V and 4 bases from J, leaving 5 bases between. CDR3: CASSLDPNQPQHF. CDR3 nucleotides: TGCGCCAGCAGCTTGGACCCAAATCAGCCCCAGCATTTT.

The V gene is TRBV6-1, the J gene TRBJ2-5; 7 nucleotides agree with TRBD2. The CDR3 is 14 amino acids. Germline trimming cut 6 bases from V and 2 bases from J; bases unmatched to any gene: 6. Germline CDR1 reads MNHNS; CDR2 reads SASEGT. The CDR3 is CASRLRGTQETQYF. CDR3 sequence (DNA): TGTGCCAGCAGGCTGCGGGGGACGCAAGAGACCCAGTACTTC.

DNA of the CDR3: TGTGCCAGCAGTCGAACTAGCGGGACCTACAATGAGCAGTTCTTC. It yields the protein CASSRTSGTYNEQFF. The chain carries TRBV6-5 and TRBJ2-1; TRBD2 matches 10 bases. CDR1 MNHEY and CDR2 SVGAGI come from the germline V gene. Losses at the gene ends were 5 bases for V and 2 bases for J; bases not matched to a gene: 3. The CDR3 is made up of 15 amino acids.

The chain couples TRBV28 to TRBJ2-7; possible D gene TRBD2, 6 bases. Germline loops: CDR1 MDHEN, CDR2 SYDVKM. The length of the CDR3 is 14 residues. V lost 2 bases, J lost 6 bases, and 14 bases lay in between. The CDR3 nucleotides are TGTGCCAGCAGTTTACATTCGGAGGGGCGCGAGCAGTACTTC. It yields the protein CASSLHSEGREQYF. The full variable domain, in which reference TRBV28 and TRBJ2-7 provide the parts outside the CDR3, is DVKVTQSSRYLVKRTGEKVFLECVQDMDHENMFWYRQDPGLGLRLIYFSYDVKMKEKGDIPEGYSVSREKKERFSLILESASTNQTSMYLCASSLHSEGREQYFGPGTRLTVT.

V usage is TRBV9 and J usage is TRBJ2-1, with TRBD2 identical over 8 bases. CDR1 and CDR2 (germline): SGDLS, YYNGEE. CDR3 length: 16 amino acids. The V and J ends lost 0 bases and 8 bases, in that order; junction bases with no gene match: 10. The CDR3 region has the DNA TGTGCCAGCAGCGTAGGGCTAGCGGGTACTTACGATGAGCAGTTCTTC. It is translated as CASSVGLAGTYDEQFF.

In its sample, this clone was seen once. The chain links TRBV4-1 to TRBJ2-7; 8 bases align to TRBD1. This CDR3 comprises 15 residues. Losses at the gene ends were 4 bases for V and 5 bases for J; bases not matched to a gene: 10. CDR1 and CDR2 (germline): MGHRA, YSYEKL. The CDR3 nucleotides are TGCGCCAGCAGCCCGGGCCAGGGGGCGTCCCACGAGCAGTACTTC. Its translation: CASSPGQGASHEQYF.

This chain connects TRBV28 to TRBJ2-7; D uncertain. The germline V gene has CDR1 MDHEN and CDR2 SYDVKM. CDR3 length: 15 residues. V lost 3 bases and J lost 3, with 15 bases in between. The chain's CDR3 is CASSFGLDGDYEQYF. CDR3 DNA sequence: TGTGCCAGCAGTTTTGGGTTGGACGGTGACTACGAGCAGTACTTC.

The V and J genes are TRBV7-6 and TRBJ2-7; D perhaps matches TRBD2 (6 bases). The length of the CDR3 is 16 residues. V was cut by 1 base and J by 4 bases, with 17 bases left in between. Germline-derived CDR1 and CDR2 are SGHVS and FNYEAQ. The CDR3 region has the DNA TGTGCCAGCAGCTTAGGCGGGGCGGGGCCGAGTTACGAGCAGTACTTC. Translating it yields CASSLGGAGPSYEQYF.

This clone was recorded only once. The chain recombines TRBV18 with TRBJ2-7, with 8 bases fitting TRBD1. Germline V gene lookup returns CDR1 KGHSH and CDR2 LQKENI. This CDR3 contains 13 residues. The ends lost 3 bases at V and 9 bases at J; junction bases unmatched: 7. DNA for the CDR3: TGTGCCAGCTCACCTGGACAGGGCACGGGGCAGTACTTC. The encoded protein is CASSPGQGTGQYF.

This chain links TRBV5-1 with TRBJ1-4; D is uncertain. The germline V gene encodes CDR1 SGHRS and CDR2 YFSETQ. The CDR3 length is 14 residues. The V end lost 1 base, the J end lost 5 bases, and 9 bases lay between the germline ends. CDR3 amino acids: CASSLRAENEKLFF. In DNA, the CDR3 is TGCGCCAGCAGCTTGCGGGCAGAGAATGAAAAACTGTTTTTT.

Notes on this clone: This same CDR3 is encoded by further DNA sequences in the sample. This chain joins TRBV13 and TRBJ2-3; 7 bases line up with TRBD2. Trimming took 7 bases from V and 2 from J; bases not matched to a gene: 12. From germline, CDR1 is PRHDT and CDR2 FYEKMQ (reference sequence). The CDR3 runs 16 residues. DNA of the CDR3: TGTGCCAGCACCCCCTGGGGGGAGGGATACACAGATACGCAGTATTTT. Amino acid sequence: CASTPWGEGYTDTQYF. Using reference TRBV13 and TRBJ2-3 for the parts outside the CDR3, the full variable domain is AAGVIQSPRHLIKEKRETATLKCYPIPRHDTVYWYQQGPGQDPQFLISFYEKMQSDKGSIPDRFSAQQFSDYHSELNMSSLELGDSALYFCASTPWGEGYTDTQYFGPGTRLTVL.

The chain has TRBV4-1 and TRBJ2-1; no clear D gene. The germline V gene has CDR1 MGHRA and CDR2 YSYEKL. The V end was cut by 3 bases, the J end by 4 bases, with 10 bases between. The CDR3 runs to 14 residues. This CDR3 reads CASSHPAEYNEQFF. In DNA form, the CDR3 reads TGCGCCAGCAGCCACCCCGCGGAATACAATGAGCAGTTCTTC.

The chain joins TRBV7-9 to TRBJ1-4; D call uncertain. The CDR3 totals 15 residues. V shed 1 base and J shed 3 bases, with 9 bases lying between them. Per the germline V gene, CDR1 is SEHNR and CDR2 is FQNEAQ (reference sequence). CDR3 region: CASSLEGFANEKLFF. In DNA, the CDR3 is TGTGCCAGCAGCTTAGAGGGCTTCGCTAATGAAAAACTGTTTTTT.

This sequence joins TRBV11-2 and TRBJ2-2, with 7 bases fitting TRBD1. Unmatched junction bases numbered 3, after V lost 5 bases and J lost 3 bases. Germline CDR1 reads SGHAT; CDR2 reads FQNNGV. The CDR3 spans 14 residues. In DNA, the CDR3 is TGTGCCAGCAGCCGGGGACAGTACACCGGGGAGCTGTTTTTT. Translating gives CASSRGQYTGELFF.

J is TRBJ2-7 and V is TRBV4-1; no clear D. Germline lookup yields CDR1 MGHRA and CDR2 YSYEKL. The CDR3 spans 13 residues. Trimming pared 2 bases from V and 3 bases from J, leaving 8 bases between. CDR3 loop: CASSQKSGYEQYF. In nucleotides, the CDR3 is TGCGCCAGCAGCCAAAAGTCGGGCTACGAGCAGTACTTC.

The rearrangement joins TRBV7-9 to TRBJ2-3; D is perhaps TRBD2 (6 bases). Trimming removed 5 bases from V and 2 bases from J, with 14 bases in between. The CDR3 is 15 residues long. In germline, CDR1 is SEHNR, CDR2 FQNEAQ (reference sequence). CDR3 in amino acids: CASSPSTRITDTQYF. DNA for the CDR3: TGTGCCAGCAGCCCCTCGACTAGAATCACAGATACGCAGTATTTT.

This chain uses TRBV19 with TRBJ2-5; weak D call: TRBD1 (7 bases). Trimming pared 6 bases from V and 1 base from J, leaving 18 bases between. The CDR3 consists of 16 residues. Looked up from germline, CDR1 is LNHDA and CDR2 is SQIVND (reference sequence). In nucleotides, the CDR3 is TGTGCCAGTAGGCCGACAGGGAAGGGAGGCCAAGAGACCCAGTACTTC. Encoded protein: CASRPTGKGGQETQYF. The full variable domain, completed using reference TRBV19 and TRBJ2-5, is DGGITQSPKYLFRKEGQNVTLSCEQNLNHDAMYWYRQDPGQGLRLIYYSQIVNDFQKGDIAEGYSVSREKKESFPLTVTSAQKNPTAFYLCASRPTGKGGQETQYFGPGTRLLVL.

Only one count was recorded for this clone. CDR3 bases: TGTGCCAGTAGTATCCCAGGCACAGATACGCAGTATTTT. It is translated as CASSIPGTDTQYF. The chain employs TRBV19 and TRBJ2-3; no definite D call. From germline, CDR1 is LNHDA and CDR2 SQIVND (reference sequence). Deletions cut 3 bases from V and 1 base from J, with 5 bases between. CDR3 length: 13 amino acids. Full variable domain (outside the CDR3, taken from reference TRBV19 and TRBJ2-3): DGGITQSPKYLFRKEGQNVTLSCEQNLNHDAMYWYRQDPGQGLRLIYYSQIVNDFQKGDIAEGYSVSREKKESFPLTVTSAQKNPTAFYLCASSIPGTDTQYFGPGTRLTVL.

The chain couples TRBV29-1 to TRBJ2-1, with 11 nucleotides matching TRBD2. The CDR3 totals 17 residues. The junction had 5 bases not matched to a gene; V was cut back by 0 bases and J by 1 base. The V gene's germline CDR1 is SQVTM and CDR2 ANQGSEA. For the CDR3, the DNA is TGCAGCGTTGAAGATCGGCTAGCGGGAGGTTCCTACAATGAGCAGTTCTTC. It yields the protein CSVEDRLAGGSYNEQFF.

The rearrangement links TRBV27 to TRBJ1-2; the D is unclear. CDR1 MNHEY and CDR2 SMNVEV come from the germline V gene (reference sequence). This CDR3 is built from 14 residues. The ends were cut back, 2 bases at V and 7 bases at J, with 14 bases in the middle. CDR3 sequence: CASSLGPGVPGYTF. The CDR3 coding sequence is TGTGCCAGCAGTTTAGGACCTGGGGTCCCTGGCTACACCTTC.

The rearrangement links TRBV5-1 to TRBJ2-2; no reliable D call. The CDR3 sequence is 15 residues long. Germline V gives CDR1 SGHRS, CDR2 YFSETQ. V lost 2 bases and J 0 bases, leaving 8 bases between the germline ends. The CDR3 region is CASSFITTNTGELFF. CDR3 in DNA: TGCGCCAGCAGCTTTATAACAACGAACACCGGGGAGCTGTTTTTT.

The chain carries TRBV12-5 and TRBJ1-2, with 7 bases that match TRBD1. The V and J ends lost 1 base and 9 bases, in that order; junction bases with no gene match: 11. Germline loops: CDR1 LGHNT, CDR2 FRNRAP. The CDR3 consists of 15 residues. The CDR3 protein is CASGLGPGLRGSYTF. The CDR3 DNA reads as TGTGCTAGTGGTTTGGGACCGGGACTCAGGGGGAGCTACACCTTC.

This clone was recorded only once. V usage is TRBV28 and J usage is TRBJ2-7, with D possibly being TRBD1 (5 bases). The CDR3 has 14 amino acids. V was shortened by 7 bases and J by 2 bases, with 15 bases between the two germline ends. The germline V gene encodes CDR1 MDHEN and CDR2 SYDVKM. The chain's CDR3 is CASTQRGRPYEQYF. For the CDR3, the DNA is TGTGCCAGCACTCAAAGGGGCAGGCCCTACGAGCAGTACTTC.

The chain links TRBV30 to TRBJ2-7; 10 bases map to TRBD2. Per the germline V gene, CDR1 is GTSNPN and CDR2 is SVGIG (reference sequence). CDR3 size: 16 residues. Germline trimming cut 2 bases from V and 7 bases from J; bases unmatched to any gene: 14. CDR3 nucleotide sequence: TGTGCCTGGAGTTCCCAGCCTAGCGGGAGCTTCGGAGAGCAGTACTTC. Protein sequence: CAWSSQPSGSFGEQYF.

The rearrangement links TRBV4-1 to TRBJ2-5, with D unresolved. The CDR3 runs to 12 residues. CDR1 is MGHRA and CDR2 is YSYEKL in the germline V gene. Trimming cost V 4 bases and J 7 bases, with 10 bases left between them. The CDR3, as DNA: TGCGCCAGCAGCCGGATGAGAGGGACCCAGTACTTC. It translates to CASSRMRGTQYF.

The chain uses TRBV9 and TRBJ2-7; possibly TRBD2 for D (5 bases). V shed 3 bases and J shed 0 bases, with 10 bases lying between them. The CDR3 runs to 14 residues. The germline V gene has CDR1 SGDLS and CDR2 YYNGEE. The CDR3: CASSADYTSYEQYF. The CDR3 nucleotides read TGTGCCAGCAGCGCAGACTACACCTCCTACGAGCAGTACTTC.

Only a few counts were recorded for this clone. The chain has TRBV6-4 and TRBJ2-2; D is perhaps TRBD1 (5 bases). CDR3 size: 15 residues. CDR1 and CDR2 from the germline V gene are MRHNA and SNTAGT. Deletions cut 6 bases from V and 0 bases from J, with 11 bases between. CDR3 nucleotides: TGTGCCAGCAGCCCCGACAGCGCGAACACCGGGGAGCTGTTTTTT. Protein sequence: CASSPDSANTGELFF.

This chain links TRBV9 with TRBJ2-3, with 8 bases aligning to TRBD2. The CDR3 runs to 18 residues. Trimming removed 0 bases from V and 4 bases from J; junction bases left unmatched: 13. Per the germline V gene, CDR1 is SGDLS and CDR2 is YYNGEE. In nucleotides, the CDR3 is TGTGCCAGCAGCGTAGAAGGCCTAGCGGGCGTGGGGTCAGATACGCAGTATTTT. It translates to CASSVEGLAGVGSDTQYF.

This clone has just one count. The V and J genes are TRBV11-3 and TRBJ2-7; 9 bases map to TRBD2. The trim removed 1 base at V and 2 bases at J, leaving 9 bases unmatched. CDR1 is SGHNT, CDR2 YENEEA, per germline. The CDR3 has 17 residues. The CDR3 DNA reads as TGTGCCAGCAGCTTAGTTTCTAGCGGGATTCTTCCCTACGAGCAGTACTTC. Translation: CASSLVSSGILPYEQYF.

The rearrangement joins TRBV20-1 to TRBJ2-2; the D is unclear. This CDR3 has 11 amino acids. V was cut by 4 bases and J by 3 bases, with 3 bases left in between. Germline CDR1 reads DFQATT; CDR2 reads SNEGSKA (reference sequence). The CDR3 loop is CSAIHTGELFF. For the CDR3, the DNA is TGCAGTGCTATCCACACCGGGGAGCTGTTTTTT.

This chain connects TRBV7-9 to TRBJ2-1, with D perhaps assigned TRBD1 or TRBD2 (5 bases each). The germline CDR1 and CDR2 sequences are SEHNR and FQNEAQ (reference sequence). Trimming removed 1 base from V and 6 bases from J, with 16 bases in between. This CDR3 region has 16 residues. The CDR3, as DNA: TGTGCCAGCAGCTTAGGGCACGGGGCCACTATCAATGAGCAGTTCTTC. Translating it yields CASSLGHGATINEQFF. Variable domain in full (rest from reference TRBV7-9 and TRBJ2-1): DTGVSQNPRHKITKRGQNVTFRCDPISEHNRLYWYRQTLGQGPEFLTYFQNEAQLEKSRLLSDRFSAERPKGSFSTLEIQRTEQGDSAMYLCASSLGHGATINEQFFGPGTRLTVL.

The J gene is TRBJ1-3, the V gene TRBV13, with unresolved D. The CDR3 spans 16 residues. With 5 bases removed from V and 0 bases from J, the gap between germline ends came to 14 bases. The V gene's germline CDR1 is PRHDT and CDR2 FYEKMQ (reference sequence). Here the CDR3 reads CASSPFPGSSGNTIYF. The CDR3 nucleotides read TGTGCCAGCAGCCCATTCCCCGGGTCCTCTGGAAACACCATATATTTT.